This T cell receptor beta chain comes out of a study of control samples from healthy donors and cancer patients. The assay was immunoSEQ multiplex PCR, and TCRdb's table has in-frame clones only and misses some. The table includes 150,000 to 200,000 clones, nearly 90% detected once. This CDR3 spans 14 amino acids. J was trimmed by 6 bases and V by 5 bases; bases with no gene match: 8. From germline, CDR1 is MDHEN and CDR2 SYDVKM. This chain uses TRBV28 with TRBJ1-1; 8 bases line up with TRBD1. The TCR comes from a woman aged 50 to 60 in good health. The sequencing sample was made of blood. CDR3 residues: CASSGPGQVPEAFF. The CDR3 region has the DNA TGTGCCAGCAGTGGACCGGGACAGGTACCTGAAGCTTTCTTT.